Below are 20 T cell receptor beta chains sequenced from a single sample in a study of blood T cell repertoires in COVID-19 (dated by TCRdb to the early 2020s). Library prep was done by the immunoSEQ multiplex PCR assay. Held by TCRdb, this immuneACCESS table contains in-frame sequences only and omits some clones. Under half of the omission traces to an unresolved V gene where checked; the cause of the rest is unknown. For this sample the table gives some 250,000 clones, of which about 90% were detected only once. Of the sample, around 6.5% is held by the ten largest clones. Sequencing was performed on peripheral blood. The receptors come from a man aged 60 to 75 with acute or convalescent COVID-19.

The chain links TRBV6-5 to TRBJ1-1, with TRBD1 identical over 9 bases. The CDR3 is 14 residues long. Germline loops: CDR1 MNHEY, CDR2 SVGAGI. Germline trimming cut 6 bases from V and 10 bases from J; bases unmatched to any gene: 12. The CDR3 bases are TGTGCCAGCAGCCGGGACAGGGCTCAAGGTGGAGCTTTCTTT. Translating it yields CASSRDRAQGGAFF.

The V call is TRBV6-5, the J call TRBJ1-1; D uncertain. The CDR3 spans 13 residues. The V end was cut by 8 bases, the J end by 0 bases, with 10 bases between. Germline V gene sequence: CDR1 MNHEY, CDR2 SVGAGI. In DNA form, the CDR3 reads TGTGCCAGCTTGTCAGGTATGAACACTGAAGCTTTCTTT. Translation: CASLSGMNTEAFF.

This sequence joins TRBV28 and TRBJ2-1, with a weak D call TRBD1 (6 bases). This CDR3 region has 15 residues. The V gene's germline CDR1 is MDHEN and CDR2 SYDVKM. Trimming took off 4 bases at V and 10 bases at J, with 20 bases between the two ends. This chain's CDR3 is CASSSTGWSGQEQFF. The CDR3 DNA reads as TGTGCCAGCAGTTCAACAGGGTGGAGCGGCCAAGAGCAGTTCTTC.

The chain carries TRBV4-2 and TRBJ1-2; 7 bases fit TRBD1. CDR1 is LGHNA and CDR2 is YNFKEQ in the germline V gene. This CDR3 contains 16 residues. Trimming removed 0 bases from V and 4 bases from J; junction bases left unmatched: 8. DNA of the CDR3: TGTGCCAGCAGCCAAGATTCGGAGGGGGCAGTCTATGGCTACACCTTC. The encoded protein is CASSQDSEGAVYGYTF.

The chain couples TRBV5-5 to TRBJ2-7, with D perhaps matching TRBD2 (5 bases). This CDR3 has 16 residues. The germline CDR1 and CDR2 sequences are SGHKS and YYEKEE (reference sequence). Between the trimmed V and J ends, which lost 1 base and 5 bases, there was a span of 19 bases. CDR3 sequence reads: CASSLIGVLTRDEQYF. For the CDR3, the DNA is TGTGCCAGCAGCTTGATCGGGGTCCTTACGCGGGACGAGCAGTACTTC.

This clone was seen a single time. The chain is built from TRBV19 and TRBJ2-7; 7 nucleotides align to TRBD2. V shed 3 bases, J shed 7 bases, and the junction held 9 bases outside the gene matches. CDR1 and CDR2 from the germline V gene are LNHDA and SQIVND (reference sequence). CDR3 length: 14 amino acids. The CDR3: CASSIRGRAGEQYF. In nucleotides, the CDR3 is TGTGCCAGTAGTATCCGTGGGAGGGCCGGTGAGCAGTACTTC.

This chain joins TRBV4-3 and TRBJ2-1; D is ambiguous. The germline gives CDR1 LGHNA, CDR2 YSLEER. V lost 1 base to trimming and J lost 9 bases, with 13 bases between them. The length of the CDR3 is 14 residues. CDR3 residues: CASSQGRVSSEQFF. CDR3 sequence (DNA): TGCGCCAGCAGCCAAGGTCGAGTTAGTAGTGAGCAGTTCTTC.

The CDR3: CAISESSGRFKGDEQFF. CDR3 in DNA: TGTGCCATCAGTGAATCCTCCGGACGTTTCAAGGGAGATGAGCAGTTCTTC. The chain links TRBV10-3 to TRBJ2-1; possible D gene TRBD2, 5 bases. Germline V gene sequence: CDR1 ENHRY, CDR2 SYGVKD. This CDR3 spans 17 amino acids. The ends were cut back, 3 bases at V and 8 bases at J, with 23 bases in the middle.

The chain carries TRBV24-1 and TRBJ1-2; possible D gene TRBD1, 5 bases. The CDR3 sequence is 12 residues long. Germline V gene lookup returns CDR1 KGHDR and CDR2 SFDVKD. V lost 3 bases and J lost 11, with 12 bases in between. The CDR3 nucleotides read TGTGCCACCAGTGATCTCGACAGCCTTTACACCTTC. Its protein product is CATSDLDSLYTF.

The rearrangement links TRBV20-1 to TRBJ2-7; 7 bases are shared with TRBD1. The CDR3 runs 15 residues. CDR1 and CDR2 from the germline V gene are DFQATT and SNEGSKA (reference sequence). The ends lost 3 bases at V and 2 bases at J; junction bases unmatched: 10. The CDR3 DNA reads TGCAGTGCTAGTGACACAGGGGTATCACCCTACGAGCAGTACTTC. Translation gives CSASDTGVSPYEQYF.

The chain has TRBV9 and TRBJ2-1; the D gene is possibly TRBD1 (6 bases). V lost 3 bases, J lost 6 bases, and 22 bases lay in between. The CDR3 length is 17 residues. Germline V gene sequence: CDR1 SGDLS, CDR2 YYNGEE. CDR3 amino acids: CASSALLTGSPSNEQFF. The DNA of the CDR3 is TGTGCCAGCAGCGCCCTCCTGACAGGAAGCCCCTCCAATGAGCAGTTCTTC.

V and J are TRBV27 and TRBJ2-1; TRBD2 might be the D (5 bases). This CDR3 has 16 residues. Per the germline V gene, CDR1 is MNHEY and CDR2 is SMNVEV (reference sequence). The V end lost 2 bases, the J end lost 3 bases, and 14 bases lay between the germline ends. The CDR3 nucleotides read TGTGCCAGCAGTTTACAACTAGGAGACCTCTACAATGAGCAGTTCTTC. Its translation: CASSLQLGDLYNEQFF.

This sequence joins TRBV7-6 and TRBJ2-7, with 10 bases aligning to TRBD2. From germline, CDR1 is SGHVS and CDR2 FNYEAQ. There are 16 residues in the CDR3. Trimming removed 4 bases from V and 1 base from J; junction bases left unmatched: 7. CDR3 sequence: CASSSLIAGGSYEQYF. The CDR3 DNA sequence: TGTGCCAGCAGCTCCTTAATAGCGGGAGGTTCCTACGAGCAGTACTTC.

CDR3 nucleotides: TGTGCCAGCAGCCAAGATCAGGTAGTCTTCGAGCAGTACTTC. Translating it yields CASSQDQVVFEQYF. The chain joins TRBV3-1 (or the pseudogene TRBV3-2) to TRBJ2-7; D is uncertain. The CDR3 has 14 amino acids. Germline CDR1 reads LGHDT; CDR2 reads YNNKEL (reference sequence). The V and J ends lost 0 bases and 6 bases respectively, with 12 bases between them.

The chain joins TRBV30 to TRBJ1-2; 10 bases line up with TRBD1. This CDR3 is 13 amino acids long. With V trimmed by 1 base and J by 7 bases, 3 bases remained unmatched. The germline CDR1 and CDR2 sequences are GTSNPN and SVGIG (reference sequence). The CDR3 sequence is CAWSADRGLGYTF. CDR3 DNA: TGTGCCTGGAGTGCCGACAGGGGGCTTGGCTACACCTTC.

The DNA for the CDR3 is TGTGCCAGCAGCGCACGCGGCGGGGCATATAATGAAAAACTGTTTTTT. It is translated as CASSARGGAYNEKLFF. The rearrangement links TRBV5-4 to TRBJ1-4; D may be TRBD1 (5 bases). The germline CDR1 and CDR2 sequences are SGHNT and YYREEE (reference sequence). The CDR3 covers 16 residues. V shed 4 bases and J shed 4 bases, with 17 bases lying between them.

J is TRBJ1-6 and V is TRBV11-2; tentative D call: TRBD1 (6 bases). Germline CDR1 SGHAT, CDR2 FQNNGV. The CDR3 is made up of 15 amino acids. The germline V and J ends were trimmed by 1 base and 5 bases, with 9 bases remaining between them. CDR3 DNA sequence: TGTGCCAGCAGCTTAGCTGCAGGGGATAATTCACCCCTCCACTTT. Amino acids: CASSLAAGDNSPLHF.

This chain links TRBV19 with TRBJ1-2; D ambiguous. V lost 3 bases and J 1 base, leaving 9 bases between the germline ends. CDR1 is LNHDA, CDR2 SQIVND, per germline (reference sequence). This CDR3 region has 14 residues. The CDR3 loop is CASSITVDNYGYTF. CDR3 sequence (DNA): TGTGCCAGTAGTATTACAGTAGATAACTATGGCTACACCTTC.

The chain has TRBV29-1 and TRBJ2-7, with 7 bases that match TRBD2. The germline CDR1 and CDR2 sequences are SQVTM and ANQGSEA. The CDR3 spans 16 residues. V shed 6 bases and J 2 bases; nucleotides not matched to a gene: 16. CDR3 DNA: TGCAGCGTAGAACAGGACTCAAGCGGGAAGACCTACGAGCAGTACTTC. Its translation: CSVEQDSSGKTYEQYF.

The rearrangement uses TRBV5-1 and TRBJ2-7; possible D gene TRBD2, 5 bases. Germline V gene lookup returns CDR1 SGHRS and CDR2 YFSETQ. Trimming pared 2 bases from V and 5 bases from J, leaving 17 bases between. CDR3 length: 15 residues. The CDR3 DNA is TGCGCCAGCAGCTTTGGTAATTTTGCGGAGGACGAGCAGTACTTC. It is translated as CASSFGNFAEDEQYF. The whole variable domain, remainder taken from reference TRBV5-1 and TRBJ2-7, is KAGVTQTPRYLIKTRGQQVTLSCSPISGHRSVSWYQQTPGQGLQFLFEYFSETQRNKGNFPGRFSGRQFSNSRSEMNVSTLELGDSALYLCASSFGNFAEDEQYFGPGTRLTVT.